The source of this TCR beta chain is a study of read filtering for tumor transcriptome and immune sequencing. Study information: Mean patient age was around 66 years, range roughly 45 to 80; 16 to 20 male, roughly 14 female. IR-seq gave about 3.5 to 11 million TCR reads per sample; RNA-seq gave about 80 to 1,300. Study-level points and caveats: Sorted CD138-negative bone marrow cells were not purified T cells. RNA-seq captured clonotypes less deeply and reliably than IR-seq.

V was clipped by 3 bases and J by 4 bases, with 11 bases between them. The CDR3 sequence is 14 residues long. Germline V gene data show CDR1 as SGHDT and CDR2 as YYEEEE. At least ten counts were recorded for this clonotype. The antigen remains undetermined. This library used roughly 370 ng RNA and molecular barcoded adaptors spanning alpha/delta and beta/gamma chains. One entry per CDR3 protein, called by TCRdb with MiXCR from the reads. The table lists nearly 60,000 distinct CDR3 sequences, approximately 13% of them singletons. Source material: a population of CD138-negative cells sorted from bone marrow. The genes are TRBV5-6 and TRBJ2-1, with D unresolved. This sequence was found in a donor aged 40 or older with multiple myeloma. The CDR3 nucleotides read TGTGCCAGCAGCTCTCCCGGCAGGTACAATGAGCAGTTCTTC. This translates into CASSSPGRYNEQFF. The full variable domain, its missing parts supplied by reference TRBV5-6 and TRBJ2-1, is DAGVTQSPTHLIKTRGQQVTLRCSPKSGHDTVSWYQQALGQGPQFIFQYYEEEERQRGNFPDRFSGHQFPNYSSELNVNALLLGDSALYLCASSSPGRYNEQFFGPGTRLTVL.